A single T cell receptor (beta chain) is shown here with its context. This specimen comes from a study of blood T cell repertoires in COVID-19. On the study more broadly: The United States, Italy and Spain were the sources of the acute and convalescent COVID-19 samples. The cDNA or gDNA used as material had been derived from T cells, B-cell-depleted T cells, or PBMCs.

The V gene lost 8 bases and the J gene lost 3 bases, with 14 bases spanning the gap. The CDR3 is 14 amino acids. The germline gives CDR1 MNHEY, CDR2 SVGAGI. Generated by immunoSEQ multiplex PCR, the TCRdb table keeps only in-frame clones and is missing some. The table records about 100,000 clones, around nine tenths of them present only once. The receptor was derived from a human donor in a cohort sampled during active COVID-19. The J gene is TRBJ2-1, the V gene TRBV6-5, with a weak D call TRBD2 (5 bases). The sequencing input was peripheral blood. DNA for the CDR3: TGTGCCAGCTCGACCCGACTATACTACAATGAGCAGTTCTTC. Translating gives CASSTRLYYNEQFF.